The 18 T cell receptor beta chains below were found in one sample sequenced in a study of identical twins. TCRdb recomputed calls from the 5' RACE reads with MiXCR, one row per CDR3 protein. The profile covers approximately 890,000 distinct CDR3 sequences, with approximately 13% appearing a single time and about 1.5% taken by the ten largest. The data also belong to a second study, concerning yellow fever vaccine responses in identical twins.

The specimen sequenced was PBMCs. The origin of the receptors is a woman aged 18-29 years in good health.

The table lists this clonotype with a few counts. The chain combines TRBV7-9 with TRBJ2-7; D gene ambiguous. The CDR3 runs to 13 residues. V was clipped by 3 bases and J by 2 bases, with 8 bases between them. Germline assignment: CDR1 SEHNR and CDR2 FQNEAQ (reference sequence). Here the CDR3 DNA reads TGTGCCAGCAGCTTCAGAGACACCTACGAGCAGTACGTC. Amino acid sequence: CASSFRDTYEQYV.

This clonotype was observed a handful of times. The chain combines TRBV20-1 with TRBJ2-1; TRBD1 matches at 7 bases. Germline-derived CDR1 and CDR2 are DFQATT and SNEGSKA (reference sequence). The CDR3 consists of 13 residues. V was clipped by 5 bases and J by 2 bases; unmatched bases: 3. CDR3 in DNA: TGCAGTGCTGGGGACAGAACCTACAATGAGCAGTTCTTC. Its translation is CSAGDRTYNEQFF.

In this sample, this clonotype turned up many times. The chain links TRBV4-1 to TRBJ2-1; D perhaps matches TRBD2 (5 bases). Germline-derived CDR1 and CDR2 are MGHRA and YSYEKL. V gave up 4 bases and J gave up 4 bases, with 20 bases separating them. This CDR3 has 17 residues. The CDR3: CASSPREGRAAYNEQFF. CDR3 in DNA: TGCGCCAGCAGCCCACGCGAGGGAAGGGCCGCGTACAATGAGCAGTTCTTC.

This clonotype appeared a few times. This chain connects TRBV7-2 to TRBJ2-1; 8 nucleotides agree with TRBD2. The CDR3 is made up of 16 amino acids. Germline CDR1 SGHTA, CDR2 FQGNSA. V lost 5 bases and J lost 7; bases outside the gene matches: 13. CDR3 protein: CASSVGFLAGINEQFF. The CDR3 DNA reads TGTGCCAGCAGCGTAGGGTTTTTAGCGGGGATTAATGAGCAGTTCTTC. The full variable domain, completed using reference TRBV7-2 and TRBJ2-1, is GAGVSQSPSNKVTEKGKDVELRCDPISGHTALYWYRQSLGQGLEFLIYFQGNSAPDKSGLPSDRFSAERTGGSVSTLTIQRTQQEDSAVYLCASSVGFLAGINEQFFGPGTRLTVL.

This clonotype was counted many times. The V call is TRBV12-3 or TRBV12-4, the J call TRBJ2-1; D unclear. This CDR3 is built from 13 residues. V lost 3 bases and J 5 bases, leaving 8 bases between the germline ends. CDR3 protein: CASSFPYHNEQFF. As DNA, the CDR3 is TGTGCCAGCAGTTTCCCCTACCACAATGAGCAGTTCTTC.

There are a few counts of this clonotype. This sequence joins TRBV15 and TRBJ2-3, with D possibly matching TRBD1 (6 bases). Germline V CDR1 and CDR2: LNHNV, YYDKDF (reference sequence). V was trimmed by 1 base and J by 3 bases, leaving 14 bases between them. The CDR3 covers 16 residues. CDR3 sequence: CATSRGGQGKTDTQYF. In nucleotides, the CDR3 is TGTGCCACCAGCAGAGGGGGGCAGGGGAAGACAGATACGCAGTATTTT. The variable domain in full, completed from reference TRBV15 and TRBJ2-3, reads DAMVIQNPRYQVTQFGKPVTLSCSQTLNHNVMYWYQQKSSQAPKLLFHYYDKDFNNEADTPDNFQSRRPNTSFCFLDIRSPGLGDTAMYLCATSRGGQGKTDTQYFGPGTRLTVL.

V is TRBV20-1 and J is TRBJ2-2, with TRBD2 matching 7 bases. Germline CDR1 and CDR2: DFQATT and SNEGSKA (reference sequence). V lost 0 bases and J lost 0; bases outside the gene matches: 4. The CDR3 has 16 residues. The CDR3 sequence is CSARDSGGANTGELFF. CDR3 DNA: TGCAGTGCTAGAGATTCGGGGGGAGCGAACACCGGGGAGCTGTTTTTT.

This clonotype was counted at least ten times. The chain combines TRBV29-1 with TRBJ2-1; tentatively, D is TRBD1 (7 bases). Germline CDR1 SQVTM, CDR2 ANQGSEA. Trimming took off 6 bases at V and 4 bases at J, with 13 bases between the two ends. The CDR3 has 13 amino acids. For the CDR3, the DNA is TGCAGCGTCGCGGGACAGACATACAATGAGCAGTTCTTC. Its translation: CSVAGQTYNEQFF.

This clonotype appeared many times. The chain joins TRBV20-1 to TRBJ1-6, with TRBD1 as a possible D gene (5 bases). The CDR3 is made up of 14 amino acids. CDR1 is DFQATT and CDR2 is SNEGSKA in the germline V gene (reference sequence). Trimming took off 6 bases at V and 7 bases at J, with 16 bases between the two ends. CDR3 sequence reads: CSAIKTDRNSPLHF. The CDR3 DNA reads TGCAGTGCCATAAAAACAGACAGAAATTCACCCCTCCACTTT.

This clonotype occurred many times. The chain employs TRBV4-1 and TRBJ2-1, with 7 positions matching TRBD2. CDR1 and CDR2 from the germline V gene are MGHRA and YSYEKL. The CDR3 has 16 amino acids. The ends lost 2 bases at V and 2 bases at J; junction bases unmatched: 6. CDR3 amino acids: CASSQPLAAPYNEQFF. The CDR3 DNA reads as TGCGCCAGCAGCCAACCTCTAGCGGCTCCCTACAATGAGCAGTTCTTC.

This clonotype was detected a few times. The rearrangement joins TRBV12-3 or TRBV12-4 to TRBJ1-3; D is perhaps TRBD1 (6 bases). This CDR3 has 15 residues. V dropped 3 bases and J dropped 2 bases, with 11 bases sitting between them. The CDR3 DNA is TGTGCCAGCAGTTTGTTACAGGGCACTGGAAACACCATATATTTT. This encodes CASSLLQGTGNTIYF.

This clonotype was picked up a small number of times. The chain carries TRBV5-6 and TRBJ2-7, with D possibly TRBD2 on 5 matching bases. Germline assignment: CDR1 SGHDT and CDR2 YYEEEE. Deletions cut 2 bases from V and 6 bases from J, with 12 bases between. This CDR3 is 13 amino acids long. The DNA for the CDR3 is TGTGCCAGCAGCTTTTTAGACCGGGGCGAGCAGTACGTC. Protein: CASSFLDRGEQYV.

The rearrangement joins TRBV4-1 to TRBJ2-7; possible D gene TRBD2, 6 bases. Germline V lookup: CDR1 MGHRA, CDR2 YSYEKL. This CDR3 is 16 amino acids long. Trimming cost V 0 bases and J 2 bases, with 14 bases left between them. CDR3 coding DNA: TGCGCCAGCAGCCAAGACCCGCTAGCTAGCGCCTACGAGCAGTACTTC. Encoded protein: CASSQDPLASAYEQYF.

The chain recombines TRBV5-1 with TRBJ1-1, with D perhaps TRBD1 (6 bases). CDR3 length equals 15 residues. CDR1 SGHRS and CDR2 YFSETQ come from the germline V gene. Trimming cost V 4 bases and J 1 base, with 14 bases left between them. Here the CDR3 reads CASSPSPGANTEAFF. The CDR3 region has the DNA TGCGCCAGCAGCCCGTCCCCAGGGGCGAACACTGAAGCTTTCTTT.

This clonotype was seen a handful of times. V is TRBV7-9 and J is TRBJ1-5; D not certain. V was pared by 5 bases and J by 3 bases, with 14 bases between. This CDR3 is built from 15 residues. Germline V lookup: CDR1 SEHNR, CDR2 FQNEAQ (reference sequence). This chain's CDR3 is CASSPGRFDNQPQHF. The DNA of the CDR3 is TGTGCCAGCAGCCCCGGCCGGTTCGACAATCAGCCCCAGCATTTT. Variable domain in full (rest from reference TRBV7-9 and TRBJ1-5): DTGVSQNPRHKITKRGQNVTFRCDPISEHNRLYWYRQTLGQGPEFLTYFQNEAQLEKSRLLSDRFSAERPKGSFSTLEIQRTEQGDSAMYLCASSPGRFDNQPQHFGDGTRLSIL.

The chain is built from TRBV10-2 and TRBJ2-4, with 9 bases identical to TRBD2. V dropped 0 bases and J dropped 8; count of bases not matched to a gene: 5. Germline V lookup: CDR1 WSHSY, CDR2 SAAADI. The length of the CDR3 is 15 residues. DNA of the CDR3: TGCGCCAGCAGTGAGTCTGGAGCGGGGGGTGACATTCAGTACTTC. This translates into CASSESGAGGDIQYF.

This clonotype appeared a few times. The J gene is TRBJ1-5, the V gene TRBV5-1; D perhaps matches TRBD1 (5 bases). This CDR3 has 14 amino acids. Trimming stripped 0 bases from V and 4 bases from J, with 8 bases between. In germline, CDR1 is SGHRS, CDR2 YFSETQ. DNA of the CDR3: TGCGCCAGCAGCTTGGGGACAACTAATCAGCCCCAGCATTTT. Its translation: CASSLGTTNQPQHF.

The chain has TRBV29-1 and TRBJ2-1; D not certain. Germline V CDR1 and CDR2: SQVTM, ANQGSEA. CDR3 length: 13 amino acids. V gave up 4 bases and J gave up 8 bases, with 15 bases separating them. CDR3 region: CSVGSSGYYEQFF. DNA for the CDR3: TGCAGCGTTGGTAGTTCTGGGTATTATGAGCAGTTCTTC.